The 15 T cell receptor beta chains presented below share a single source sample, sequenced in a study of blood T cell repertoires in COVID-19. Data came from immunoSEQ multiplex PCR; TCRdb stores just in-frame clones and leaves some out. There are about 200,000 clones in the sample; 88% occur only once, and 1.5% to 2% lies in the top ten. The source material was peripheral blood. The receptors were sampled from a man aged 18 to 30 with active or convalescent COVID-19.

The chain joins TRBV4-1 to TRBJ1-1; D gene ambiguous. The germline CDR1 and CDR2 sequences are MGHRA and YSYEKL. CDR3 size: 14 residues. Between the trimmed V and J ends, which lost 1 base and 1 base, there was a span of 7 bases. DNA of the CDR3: TGCGCCAGCAGCCAAGTTCAGAAGAACACTGAAGCTTTCTTT. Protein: CASSQVQKNTEAFF.

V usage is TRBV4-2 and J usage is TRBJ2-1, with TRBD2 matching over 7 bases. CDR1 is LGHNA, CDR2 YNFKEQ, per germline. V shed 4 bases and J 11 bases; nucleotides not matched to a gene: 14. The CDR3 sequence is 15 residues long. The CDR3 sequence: CASSPYKRDPFKQFF. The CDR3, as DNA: TGTGCCAGCAGCCCATACAAGCGGGACCCTTTTAAGCAGTTCTTC.

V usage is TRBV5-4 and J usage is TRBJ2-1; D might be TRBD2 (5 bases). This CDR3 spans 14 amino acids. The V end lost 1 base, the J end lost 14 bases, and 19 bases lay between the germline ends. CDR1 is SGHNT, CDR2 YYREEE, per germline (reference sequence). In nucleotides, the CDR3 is TGTGCCAGCAGCTTGAGCGGAGTCTCTCCTTTGGAGTTCTTC. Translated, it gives CASSLSGVSPLEFF.

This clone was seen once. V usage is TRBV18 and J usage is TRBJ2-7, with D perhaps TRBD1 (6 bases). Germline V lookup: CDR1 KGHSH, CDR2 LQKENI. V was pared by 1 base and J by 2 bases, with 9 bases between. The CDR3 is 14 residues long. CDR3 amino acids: CASSPQGTTYEQYF. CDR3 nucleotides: TGTGCCAGCTCACCACAGGGGACAACCTACGAGCAGTACTTC.

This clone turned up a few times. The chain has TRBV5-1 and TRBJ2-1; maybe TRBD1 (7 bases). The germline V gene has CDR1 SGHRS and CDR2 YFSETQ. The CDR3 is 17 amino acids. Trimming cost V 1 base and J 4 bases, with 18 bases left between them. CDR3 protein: CASSLRQGGVGYNEQFF. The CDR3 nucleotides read TGCGCCAGCAGCTTGCGGCAGGGGGGAGTAGGGTACAATGAGCAGTTCTTC.

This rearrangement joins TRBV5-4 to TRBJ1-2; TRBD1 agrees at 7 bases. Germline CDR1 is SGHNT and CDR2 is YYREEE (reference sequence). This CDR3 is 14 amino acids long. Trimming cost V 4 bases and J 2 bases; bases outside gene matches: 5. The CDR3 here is CASSLPGQNYGYTF. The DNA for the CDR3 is TGTGCCAGCAGCCTGCCGGGACAGAACTATGGCTACACCTTC.

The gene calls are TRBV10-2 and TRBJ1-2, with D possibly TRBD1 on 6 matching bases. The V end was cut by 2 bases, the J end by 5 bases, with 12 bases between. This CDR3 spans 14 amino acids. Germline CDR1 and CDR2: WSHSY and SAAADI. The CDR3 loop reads CASSEPTGSYGYTF. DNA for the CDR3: TGCGCCAGCAGTGAGCCCACAGGGTCTTATGGCTACACCTTC.

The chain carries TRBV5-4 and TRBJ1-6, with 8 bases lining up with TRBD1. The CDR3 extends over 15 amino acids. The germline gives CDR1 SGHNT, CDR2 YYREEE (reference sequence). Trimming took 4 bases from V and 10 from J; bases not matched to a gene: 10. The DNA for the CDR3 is TGTGCCAGCAGCCCGATCCAGGGGGCCAGATCACCCCTCCACTTT. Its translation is CASSPIQGARSPLHF.

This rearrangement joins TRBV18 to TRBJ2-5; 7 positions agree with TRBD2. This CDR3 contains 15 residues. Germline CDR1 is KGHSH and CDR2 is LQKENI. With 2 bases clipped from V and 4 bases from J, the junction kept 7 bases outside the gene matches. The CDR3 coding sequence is TGTGCCAGCTCACCAGGCGGGCGGGAGAGAGAGACCCAGTACTTC. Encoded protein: CASSPGGRERETQYF.

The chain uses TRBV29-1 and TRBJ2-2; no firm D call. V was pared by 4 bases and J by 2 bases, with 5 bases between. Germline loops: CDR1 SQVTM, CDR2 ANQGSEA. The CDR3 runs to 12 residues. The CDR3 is CSVGHNTGELFF. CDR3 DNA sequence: TGCAGCGTTGGGCATAACACCGGGGAGCTGTTTTTT.

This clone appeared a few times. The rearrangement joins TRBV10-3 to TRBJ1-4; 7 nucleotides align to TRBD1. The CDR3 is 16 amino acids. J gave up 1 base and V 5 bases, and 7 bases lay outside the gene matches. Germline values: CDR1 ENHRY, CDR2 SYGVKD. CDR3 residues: CAISPRGRGTNEKLFF. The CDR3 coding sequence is TGTGCCATCAGTCCAAGGGGGCGTGGAACTAATGAAAAACTGTTTTTT.

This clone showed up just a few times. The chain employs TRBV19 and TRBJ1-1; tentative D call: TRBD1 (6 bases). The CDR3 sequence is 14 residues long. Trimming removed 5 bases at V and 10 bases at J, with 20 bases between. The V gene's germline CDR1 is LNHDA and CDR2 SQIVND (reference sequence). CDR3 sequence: CASSFAGDAEGAFF. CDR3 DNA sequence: TGTGCCAGTAGTTTCGCAGGGGATGCGGAAGGAGCTTTCTTT.

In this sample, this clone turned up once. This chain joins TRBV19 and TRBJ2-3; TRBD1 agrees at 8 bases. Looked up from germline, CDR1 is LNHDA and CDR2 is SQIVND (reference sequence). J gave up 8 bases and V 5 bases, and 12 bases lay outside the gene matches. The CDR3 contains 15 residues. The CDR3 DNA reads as TGTGCCAGTAGTCCTCGGACAGGGTTGGCAGGTACGCAGTATTTT. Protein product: CASSPRTGLAGTQYF.

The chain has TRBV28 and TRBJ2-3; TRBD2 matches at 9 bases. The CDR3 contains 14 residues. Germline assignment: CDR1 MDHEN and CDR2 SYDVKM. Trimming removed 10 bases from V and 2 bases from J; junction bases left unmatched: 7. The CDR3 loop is CATQTSGLTDTQYF. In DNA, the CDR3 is TGTGCCACCCAGACTAGCGGACTCACAGATACGCAGTATTTT. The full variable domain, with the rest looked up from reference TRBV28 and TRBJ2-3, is DVKVTQSSRYLVKRTGEKVFLECVQDMDHENMFWYRQDPGLGLRLIYFSYDVKMKEKGDIPEGYSVSREKKERFSLILESASTNQTSMYLCATQTSGLTDTQYFGPGTRLTVL.

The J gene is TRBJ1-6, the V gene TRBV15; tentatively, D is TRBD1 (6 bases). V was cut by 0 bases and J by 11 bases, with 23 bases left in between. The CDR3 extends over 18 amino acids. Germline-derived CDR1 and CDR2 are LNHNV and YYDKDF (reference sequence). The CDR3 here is CATSRDKDSSMSRAPLHF. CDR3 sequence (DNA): TGTGCCACCAGCAGAGATAAGGACAGCTCAATGTCCAGGGCACCCCTCCACTTT. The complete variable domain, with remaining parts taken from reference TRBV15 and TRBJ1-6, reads DAMVIQNPRYQVTQFGKPVTLSCSQTLNHNVMYWYQQKSSQAPKLLFHYYDKDFNNEADTPDNFQSRRPNTSFCFLDIRSPGLGDTAMYLCATSRDKDSSMSRAPLHFGNGTRLTVT.